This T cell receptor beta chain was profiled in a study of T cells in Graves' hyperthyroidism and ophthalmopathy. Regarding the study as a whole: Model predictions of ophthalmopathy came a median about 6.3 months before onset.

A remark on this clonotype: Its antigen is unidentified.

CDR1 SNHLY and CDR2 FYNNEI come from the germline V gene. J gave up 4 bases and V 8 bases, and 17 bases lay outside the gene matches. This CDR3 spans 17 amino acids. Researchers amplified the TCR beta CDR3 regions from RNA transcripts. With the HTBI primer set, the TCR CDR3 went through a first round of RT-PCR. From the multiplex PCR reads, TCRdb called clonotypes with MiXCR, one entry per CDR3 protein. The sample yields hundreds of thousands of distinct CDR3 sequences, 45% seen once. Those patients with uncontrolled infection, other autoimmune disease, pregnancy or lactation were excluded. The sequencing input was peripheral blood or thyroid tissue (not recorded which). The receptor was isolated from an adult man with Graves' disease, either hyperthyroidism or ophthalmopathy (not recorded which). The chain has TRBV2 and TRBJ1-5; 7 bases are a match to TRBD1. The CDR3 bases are TGTGCCAGCCGGAAGGGGGCGGGGGTCAGTAAGAATCAGCCCCAGCATTTT. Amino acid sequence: CASRKGAGVSKNQPQHF.